This T cell receptor (beta chain) was found in a study of OX40 agonist ivuxolimab in advanced cancers. Clones were sequenced by immunoSEQ multiplex PCR, and TCRdb holds only the in-frame ones, with some missing. The data show fewer than 90,000 clones, around nine tenths seen once. This clone appeared once. V was cut by 6 bases and J by 4 bases, with 15 bases left in between. CDR3 size: 14 residues. Germline-derived CDR1 and CDR2 are SGHTA and FQGNSA. This receptor was taken from an adult with an advanced solid tumor such as melanoma, head and neck, liver or kidney cancer. Sequenced here: CD4+ or CD8+ T cells sorted from blood, sampled in a trial of the OX40 agonist ivuxolimab. The V call is TRBV7-2, the J call TRBJ1-2; D not certain. The CDR3 sequence: CASRVEGLGYGYTF. CDR3 DNA sequence: TGTGCCAGCAGAGTAGAGGGTCTAGGCTATGGCTACACCTTC. The variable domain in full, with the rest retrieved from reference TRBV7-2 and TRBJ1-2, is GAGVSQSPSNKVTEKGKDVELRCDPISGHTALYWYRQSLGQGLEFLIYFQGNSAPDKSGLPSDRFSAERTGGSVSTLTIQRTQQEDSAVYLCASRVEGLGYGYTFGSGTRLTVV.